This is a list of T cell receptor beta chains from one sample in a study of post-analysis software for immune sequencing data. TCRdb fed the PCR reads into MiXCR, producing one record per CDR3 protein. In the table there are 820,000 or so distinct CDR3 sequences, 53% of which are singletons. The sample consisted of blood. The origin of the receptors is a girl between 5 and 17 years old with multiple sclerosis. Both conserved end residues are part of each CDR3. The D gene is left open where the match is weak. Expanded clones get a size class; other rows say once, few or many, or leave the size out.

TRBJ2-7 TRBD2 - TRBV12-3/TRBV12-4 CASSPAGLAGTEQYF TGTGCCAGCAGTCCCGCGGGACTAGCGGGAACCGAGCAGTACTTC
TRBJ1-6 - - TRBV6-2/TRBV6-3 CASGLFGEQSLHF TGTGCCAGCGGTCTGTTCGGAGAGCAGTCCCTCCACTTT
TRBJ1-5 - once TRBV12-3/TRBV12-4 CASRGGYNQPQHF TGTGCCAGCAGAGGGGGTTACAATCAGCCCCAGCATTTT
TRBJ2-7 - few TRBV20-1 CSAMRDHEQYF TGCAGTGCTATGCGGGACCACGAGCAGTACTTC
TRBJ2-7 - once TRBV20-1 CSAPVGAYEQYF TGCAGTGCCCCCGTGGGGGCCTACGAGCAGTACTTC
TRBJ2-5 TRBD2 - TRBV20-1 CSAPTGEGQETQYF TGCAGTGCTCCCACCGGGGAGGGCCAAGAGACCCAGTACTTC
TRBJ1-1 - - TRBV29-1 CSVGLVGRLGTEAFF TGCAGCGTTGGTCTTGTAGGCCGATTGGGGACTGAAGCTTTCTTT
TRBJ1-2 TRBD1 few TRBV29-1 CSVEDRGPAVHYGYTF TGCAGCGTAGAAGACAGGGGGCCTGCTGTCCACTATGGCTACACCTTC
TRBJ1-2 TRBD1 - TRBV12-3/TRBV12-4 CASSRDRAHGYTF TGTGCCAGCAGTCGGGACAGGGCTCATGGCTACACCTTC
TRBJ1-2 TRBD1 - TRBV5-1 CASSTGTGVNYGYTF TGCGCCAGCAGCACCGGGACAGGGGTAAACTATGGCTACACCTTC
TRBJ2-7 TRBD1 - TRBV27 CASSRPRTGPSYEQYF TGTGCCAGCAGTCGCCCCAGGACAGGGCCCTCCTACGAGCAGTACTTC
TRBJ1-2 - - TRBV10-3 CAISFDSQSGYTF TGTGCCATCAGTTTTGACAGCCAGAGTGGCTACACCTTC
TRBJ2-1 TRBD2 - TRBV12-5 CVSGLGSGNLGNEQFF TGTGTTAGTGGTTTGGGAAGCGGGAATCTGGGCAATGAGCAGTTCTTC
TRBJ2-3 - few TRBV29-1 CSVKGLSTDTQYF TGCAGCGTTAAGGGACTGAGCACAGATACGCAGTATTTT
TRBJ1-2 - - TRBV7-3 CASSISPLDYGYTF TGTGCCAGCAGCATCAGTCCCCTGGACTATGGCTACACCTTC
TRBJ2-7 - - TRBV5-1 CASSPLPQQGSYEQYF TGCGCCAGCAGCCCCCTCCCTCAACAGGGTTCCTACGAGCAGTACTTC
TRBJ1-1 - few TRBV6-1 CASSAGNTEAFF TGTGCCAGCAGTGCAGGGAACACTGAAGCTTTCTTT
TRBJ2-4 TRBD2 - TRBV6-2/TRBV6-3 CASSYPTSGRNIQYF TGTGCCAGCAGTTACCCGACTAGCGGGAGAAACATTCAGTACTTC
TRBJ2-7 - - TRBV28 CASSSANREQYF TGTGCCAGCAGTTCAGCCAACAGGGAGCAGTACTTC
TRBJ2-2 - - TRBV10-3 CATSRSLAGELFF TGTGCCACATCACGCAGTTTGGCCGGGGAGCTGTTTTTT
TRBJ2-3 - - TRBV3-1 CASSHTGSTDTQYF TGTGCCAGCAGCCATACAGGGAGCACAGATACGCAGTATTTT
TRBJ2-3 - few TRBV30 CAWSSSKSTDTQYF TGTGCCTGGAGCTCCTCGAAAAGCACAGATACGCAGTATTTT
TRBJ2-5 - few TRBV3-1 CASSPDRSLGETQYF TGTGCCAGCAGCCCTGACAGGAGCTTGGGGGAGACCCAGTACTTC
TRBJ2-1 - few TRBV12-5 CASGSDYNEQFF TGTGCTAGTGGTTCGGACTACAATGAGCAGTTCTTC
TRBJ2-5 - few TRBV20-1 CSARDGGQSQETQYF TGCAGTGCTAGAGACGGGGGACAGTCCCAAGAGACCCAGTACTTC
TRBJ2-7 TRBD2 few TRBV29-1 CSVTPIAGNPYEQYF TGCAGCGTCACACCAATAGCGGGAAACCCCTACGAGCAGTACTTC
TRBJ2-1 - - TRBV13 CASSTLLRRLEQFF TGTGCCAGCAGCACCCTACTACGGCGGCTTGAGCAGTTCTTC
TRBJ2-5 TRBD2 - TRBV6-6 CASSYFRGRGGRETQYF TGTGCCAGCAGTTACTTTCGCGGGAGGGGGGGTCGGGAGACCCAGTACTTC
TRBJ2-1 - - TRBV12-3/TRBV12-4 CASRGGPNIYDEQFF TGTGCCAGCAGGGGGGGGCCTAACATATACGATGAGCAGTTCTTC
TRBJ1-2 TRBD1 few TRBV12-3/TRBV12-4 CASTRTGERYGYTF TGTGCCAGCACCCGGACAGGAGAACGTTATGGCTACACCTTC
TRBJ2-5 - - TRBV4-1 CASSQDSGAGETQYF TGCGCCAGCAGCCAAGATTCAGGAGCCGGGGAGACCCAGTACTTC
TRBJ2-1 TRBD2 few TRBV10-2 CASSEGLAGGLSSYNEQFF TGCGCCAGCAGTGAGGGACTAGCGGGAGGACTTAGCTCCTACAATGAGCAGTTCTTC
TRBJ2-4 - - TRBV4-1 CASSQPKAKNIQYF TGCGCCAGCAGCCAACCCAAGGCCAAAAACATTCAGTACTTC
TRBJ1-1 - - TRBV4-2 CASSRGEDTEAFF TGTGCCAGCAGCAGGGGAGAGGACACTGAAGCTTTCTTT
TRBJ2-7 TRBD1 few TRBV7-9 CASSLVGATGGSEQYF TGTGCCAGCAGCTTAGTTGGAGCGACAGGGGGATCCGAGCAGTACTTC
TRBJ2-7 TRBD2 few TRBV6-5 CASSYFPREGNEQYF TGTGCCAGCAGTTACTTCCCCCGGGAGGGCAACGAGCAGTACTTC
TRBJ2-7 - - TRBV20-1 CSVEKGTLSSYEQYF TGCAGTGTTGAGAAGGGGACGTTAAGCTCCTACGAGCAGTACTTC
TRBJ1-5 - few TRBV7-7 CASSLDRPRGLSNQPQHF TGTGCCAGCAGCTTAGATAGGCCACGGGGTTTGAGCAATCAGCCCCAGCATTTT
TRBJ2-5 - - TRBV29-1 CSVLKEMWTQETQYF TGCAGCGTCTTGAAGGAGATGTGGACTCAAGAGACCCAGTACTTC
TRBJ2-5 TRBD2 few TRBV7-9 CASVAGGQETQYF TGTGCCAGCGTAGCGGGAGGGCAAGAGACCCAGTACTTC
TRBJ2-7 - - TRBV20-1 CSAGDVHYEQYF TGCAGTGCTGGGGACGTCCACTACGAGCAGTACTTC
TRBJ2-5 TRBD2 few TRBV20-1 CSARDGTRTPSQYF TGCAGTGCTAGAGATGGGACTAGAACTCCCTCCCAGTACTTC
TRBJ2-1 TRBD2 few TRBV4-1 CASRTLAGGRSYNEQFF TGCGCCAGCAGAACACTAGCGGGGGGACGCTCCTACAATGAGCAGTTCTTC
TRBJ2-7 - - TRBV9 CASSVAGFGLYEQYF TGTGCCAGCAGCGTAGCAGGGTTCGGACTCTACGAGCAGTACTTC
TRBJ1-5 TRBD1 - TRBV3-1 CASSPGQGDQPQHF TGTGCCAGCAGCCCCGGACAGGGAGATCAGCCCCAGCATTTT
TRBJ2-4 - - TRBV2 CASEWTKNIQYF TGTGCCAGCGAGTGGACCAAAAACATTCAGTACTTC
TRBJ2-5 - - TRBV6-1 CASSETRDVETQYF TGTGCCAGCAGTGAGACTAGGGACGTGGAGACCCAGTACTTC
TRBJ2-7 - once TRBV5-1 CASSLVSGLSYEQYF TGCGCCAGCAGCTTGGTCTCAGGGTTATCCTACGAGCAGTACTTC
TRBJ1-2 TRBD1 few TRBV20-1 CSASRPLTGEDGYTF TGCAGTGCTAGTCGGCCCCTGACAGGGGAGGATGGCTACACCTTC
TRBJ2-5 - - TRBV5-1 CASSSSTLTGAVQETQYF TGCGCCAGCAGCTCCTCAACCCTAACGGGGGCGGTCCAAGAGACCCAGTACTTC
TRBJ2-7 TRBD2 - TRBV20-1 CSAPSGSGHEQYF TGCAGTGCTCCGAGCGGGAGCGGGCACGAGCAGTACTTC
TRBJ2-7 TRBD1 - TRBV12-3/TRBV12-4 CASSLTGISYEQYF TGTGCCAGCAGTTTGACAGGGATATCCTACGAGCAGTACTTC
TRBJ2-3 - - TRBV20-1 CSAPRGRDTQYF TGCAGTGCCCCCCGGGGGAGAGATACGCAGTATTTT
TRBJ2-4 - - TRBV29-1 CSVVQGGGIQYF TGCAGCGTTGTTCAGGGAGGGGGCATTCAGTACTTC
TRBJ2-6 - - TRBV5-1 CASSSNRAGANVLTF TGCGCCAGCAGCTCCAACAGGGCTGGGGCCAACGTCCTGACTTTC
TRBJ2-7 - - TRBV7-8 CASSRGVIFYEQYF TGTGCCAGCAGCAGAGGAGTAATTTTCTACGAGCAGTACTTC
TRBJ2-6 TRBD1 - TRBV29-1 CSAGTGAGANVLTF TGCAGCGCAGGGACAGGGGCTGGGGCCAACGTCCTGACTTTC
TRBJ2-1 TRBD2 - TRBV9 CASSVVPLAGGYYEQFF TGTGCCAGCAGCGTAGTTCCGCTAGCGGGAGGTTATTATGAGCAGTTCTTC
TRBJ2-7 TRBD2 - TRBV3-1 CASSQRTPGSGGANNEQYF TGTGCCAGCAGCCAAAGAACCCCGGGAAGCGGGGGTGCCAACAACGAGCAGTACTTC
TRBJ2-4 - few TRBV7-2 CASSLDRNIQYF TGTGCCAGCAGCTTAGACCGAAACATTCAGTACTTC